The 10 T cell receptor beta chains below were found in one sample sequenced in a study of blood T cells in healthy people across ages. A second about 6 to 11 cycle PCR used barcoded and J-beta primers. TCRdb recomputed calls from the 5' RACE reads with MiXCR, one row per CDR3 protein. Here the sample spans over 1,300,000 distinct CDR3 sequences, 59% being singletons. The sequencing input was blood. The receptors were sampled from a man aged 18 to 30 in good health.

This chain joins TRBV6-2 or TRBV6-3 and TRBJ2-3; D is tentatively TRBD1 or TRBD2 (5 bases each). CDR3 length: 18 amino acids. Germline CDR1 and CDR2: MNHEY and SVGEGT. The V and J ends lost 6 bases and 0 bases respectively, with 22 bases between them. In DNA form, the CDR3 reads TGTGCCAGCAGCCCGGACACAAACGACTACTCTAGCACAGATACGCAGTATTTT. Encoded protein: CASSPDTNDYSSTDTQYF.

This clonotype has just one count. The V call is TRBV18, the J call TRBJ2-4, with 11 bases matching TRBD2. The DNA end favors TRBJ2-7, so the J call may be wrong. CDR1 is KGHSH, CDR2 LQKENI, per germline. This CDR3 region has 18 residues. CDR3 DNA sequence: TGTGCCAGCTCACCGATAGCGGGAGGGAGGGGTAAATTCAACGAGCAGTACTTC. It translates to CASSPIAGGRGKFNEQYF.

The genes are TRBV20-1 and TRBJ2-7, with unresolved D. The ends were cut back, 4 bases at V and 3 bases at J, with 7 bases in the middle. Germline loops: CDR1 DFQATT, CDR2 SNEGSKA (reference sequence). This CDR3 region has 11 residues. The CDR3 DNA sequence: TGCAGTGCTATGGCAGACTACGAGCAGTACTTC. Translating it yields CSAMADYEQYF.

V is TRBV20-1 and J is TRBJ2-5; D ambiguous. The better agreement between TRBJ2-7 and the DNA end casts doubt on the J call. CDR1 is DFQATT, CDR2 SNEGSKA, per germline (reference sequence). The CDR3 contains 14 residues. Written as DNA, the CDR3 is TGCAGTGCTAGACAACCAACAGACGGGTACGAGCAGTACTTC. Its protein is CSARQPTDGYEQYF.

The CDR3 nucleotides are TGCAGTGCTAGTTCTTTGGACAGTAGCAGCTCCTACAATGAGCAGTTCTTC. Translation: CSASSLDSSSSYNEQFF. The rearrangement joins TRBV20-1 to TRBJ2-1, with D possibly matching TRBD1 (6 bases). The germline gives CDR1 DFQATT, CDR2 SNEGSKA (reference sequence). V gave up 3 bases and J gave up 0 bases, with 18 bases separating them. The CDR3 length is 17 residues.

The V and J genes are TRBV4-1 and TRBJ1-1; 7 positions match TRBD1. The CDR3 consists of 17 residues. V gave up 1 base and J gave up 7 bases; unmatched junction bases: 15. Germline assignment: CDR1 MGHRA and CDR2 YSYEKL. The CDR3 DNA sequence: TGCGCCAGCAGCCAAGTAGGGGGCGGGGGGGCGCGTGGTGAAGCTTTCTTT. It codes for CASSQVGGGGARGEAFF.

The chain recombines TRBV10-3 with TRBJ2-3; D possibly corresponds to TRBD2 (6 bases). Germline-derived CDR1 and CDR2 are ENHRY and SYGVKD. This CDR3 region has 14 residues. Trimming removed 5 bases from V and 1 base from J, with 10 bases in between. CDR3 amino acids: CAISISGGTDTQYF. CDR3 in DNA: TGTGCCATCAGTATTAGCGGAGGCACAGATACGCAGTATTTT.

This clonotype has just a few counts. This chain joins TRBV12-5 and TRBJ1-6, with 8 bases matching TRBD1. Germline-derived CDR1 and CDR2 are LGHNT and FRNRAP. This CDR3 is built from 15 residues. The ends lost 4 bases at V and 7 bases at J; junction bases unmatched: 6. The CDR3 loop reads CASGSWDRPNSPLHF. In DNA, the CDR3 is TGTGCTAGTGGTTCCTGGGACAGGCCAAATTCACCCCTCCACTTT.

Only one count was recorded for this clonotype. The chain couples TRBV6-5 to TRBJ1-5; TRBD1 matches at 8 bases. This CDR3 comprises 16 residues. V trimming: 0 bases; J trimming: 9 bases; junction bases outside the gene matches: 10. The germline V gene has CDR1 MNHEY and CDR2 SVGAGI. The CDR3 DNA sequence: TGTGCCAGCAGTTACTCGATGGACAGGGACGAGTGGCCCCAGCATTTT. It specifies CASSYSMDRDEWPQHF.

The V gene is TRBV6-5, the J gene TRBJ2-3; 7 positions match TRBD1. V gave up 2 bases and J gave up 4 bases; unmatched junction bases: 3. The CDR3 covers 14 residues. Germline V CDR1 and CDR2: MNHEY, SVGAGI. In DNA, the CDR3 is TGTGCCAGCAGTTACCGGACAGGATCAGATACGCAGTATTTT. Residues: CASSYRTGSDTQYF.